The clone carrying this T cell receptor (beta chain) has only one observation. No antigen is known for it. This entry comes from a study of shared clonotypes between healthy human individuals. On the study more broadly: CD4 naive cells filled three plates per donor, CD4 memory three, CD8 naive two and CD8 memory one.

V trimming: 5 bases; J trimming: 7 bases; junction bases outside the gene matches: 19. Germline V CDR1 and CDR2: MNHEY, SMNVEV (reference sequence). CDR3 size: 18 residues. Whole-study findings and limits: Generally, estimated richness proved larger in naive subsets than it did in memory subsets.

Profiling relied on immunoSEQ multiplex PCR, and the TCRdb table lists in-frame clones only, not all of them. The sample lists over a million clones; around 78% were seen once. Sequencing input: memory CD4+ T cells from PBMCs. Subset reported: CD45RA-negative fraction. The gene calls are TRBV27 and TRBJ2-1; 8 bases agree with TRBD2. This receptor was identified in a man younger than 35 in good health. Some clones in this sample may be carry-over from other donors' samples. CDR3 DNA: TGTGCCAGCAGTCCGCACAGGGTTGGAGCGGGAGTAAGAAATGAGCAGTTCTTC. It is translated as CASSPHRVGAGVRNEQFF.